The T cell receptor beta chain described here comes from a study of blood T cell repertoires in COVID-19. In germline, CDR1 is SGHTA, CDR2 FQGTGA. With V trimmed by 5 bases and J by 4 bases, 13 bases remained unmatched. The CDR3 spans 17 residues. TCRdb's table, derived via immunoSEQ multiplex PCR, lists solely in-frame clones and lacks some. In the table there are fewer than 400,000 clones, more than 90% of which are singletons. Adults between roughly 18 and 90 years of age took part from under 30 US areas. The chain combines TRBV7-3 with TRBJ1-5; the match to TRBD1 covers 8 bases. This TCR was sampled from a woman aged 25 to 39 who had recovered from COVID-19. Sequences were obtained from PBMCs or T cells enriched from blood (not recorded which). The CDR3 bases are TGTGCCAGCAGCCCGAAACAGGGGGACCTGGAGAATCAGCCCCAGCATTTT. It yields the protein CASSPKQGDLENQPQHF.